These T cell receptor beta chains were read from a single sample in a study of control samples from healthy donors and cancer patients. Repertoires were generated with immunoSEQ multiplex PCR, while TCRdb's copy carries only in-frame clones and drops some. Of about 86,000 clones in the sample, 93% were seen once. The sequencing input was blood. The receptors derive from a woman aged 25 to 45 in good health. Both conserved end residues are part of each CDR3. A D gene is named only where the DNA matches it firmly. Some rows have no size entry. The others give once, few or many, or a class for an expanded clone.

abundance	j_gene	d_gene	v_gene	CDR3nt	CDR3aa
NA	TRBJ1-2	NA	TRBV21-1	TGTGCCAGCTGGGACGGGACAGGGTTGGGCGGCTACACCTTC	CASWDGTGLGGYTF
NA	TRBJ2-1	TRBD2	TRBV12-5	TGTGCTAGTGGTTTGGTACTCACTAGCGGGATCTACAATGAGCAGTTCTTC	CASGLVLTSGIYNEQFF
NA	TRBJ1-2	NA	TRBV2	TGTGCCAGCAGAGTCAGGGGCGACTATGGCTACACCTTC	CASRVRGDYGYTF
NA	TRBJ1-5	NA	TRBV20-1	TGCAGTGCTAGTGCTTTAAACAGGGATAGCAATCAGCCCCAGCATTTT	CSASALNRDSNQPQHF
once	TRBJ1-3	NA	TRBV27	TGTGCCAGCAGGCCGGATACCTCTATCTCTGGAAACACCATATATTTT	CASRPDTSISGNTIYF
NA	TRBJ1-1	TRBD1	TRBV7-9	TGTGCCAGCAGCTTTGGGACAGGGGTTAGGGGCACTGAAGCTTTCTTT	CASSFGTGVRGTEAFF
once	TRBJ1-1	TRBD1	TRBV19	TGTGCCAGCCAAGGGGACAGGGGGCCTATATTGAACACTGAAGCTTTCTTT	CASQGDRGPILNTEAFF
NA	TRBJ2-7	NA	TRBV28	TGTGCCAGCACACCAGGGGCCTACGAGCAGTACTTC	CASTPGAYEQYF
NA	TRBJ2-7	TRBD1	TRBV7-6	TGTGCCAGCAGCCCAGGACAGGGCATCGAGCAGTACTTC	CASSPGQGIEQYF
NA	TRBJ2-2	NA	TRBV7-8	TGTGCCAGCAGCACGGACAGAAACACCGGGGAGCTGTTTTTT	CASSTDRNTGELFF
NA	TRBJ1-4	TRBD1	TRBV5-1	TGCGCCAGCAGCTTTGGGACAGGGGTTGCAACTAATGAAAAACTGTTTTTT	CASSFGTGVATNEKLFF
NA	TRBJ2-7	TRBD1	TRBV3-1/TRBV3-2	TGTGCCAGCAGCCCTCGGACAGGGTCCTACGAGCAGTACTTC	CASSPRTGSYEQYF
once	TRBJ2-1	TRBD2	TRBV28	TGTGCCAGCAGCTCACCGGGAGGGCCTTTGAATGAGCAGTTCTTC	CASSSPGGPLNEQFF
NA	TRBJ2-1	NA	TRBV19	TGTGCCAGTAGTGGGAGGAAAAGGGCACCGTATGAGCAGTTCTTC	CASSGRKRAPYEQFF
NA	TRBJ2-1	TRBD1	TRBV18	TGTGCCAGCTCACTAGCGAGTTGGGACAGGGTGAGCTACAATGAGCAGTTCTTC	CASSLASWDRVSYNEQFF
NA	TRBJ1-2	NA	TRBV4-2	TGTGCCAGCAGCCCGATTGAGTCAGAGGGCTCAGGTGGCTACACCTTC	CASSPIESEGSGGYTF
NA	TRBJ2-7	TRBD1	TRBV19	TGTGCCAGTAGTGCCGGACAGGGTTCCTACGAGCAGTACTTC	CASSAGQGSYEQYF
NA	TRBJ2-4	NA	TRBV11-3	TGTGCCAGCAGCCAATCAAACATTCAGTACTTC	CASSQSNIQYF
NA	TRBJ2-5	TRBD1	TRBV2	TGTGCCGGAACAGGGGGCGCGGAGACCCAGTACTTC	CAGTGGAETQYF